This T cell receptor beta chain emerged from a study of T cells in Graves' hyperthyroidism and ophthalmopathy (dated by TCRdb to 2018 to 2020). A note on the overall study: Peripheral blood samples were taken at the time of initial diagnosis, prior to any treatment. After blood sampling, hyperthyroidism patients were treated with methimazole at a starting dose of 30 mg daily, and ophthalmopathy patients were treated with high-dose intravenous methylprednisolone. The paper describes TCR Vbeta CDR3 sequencing of about 140 peripheral blood samples, made up of some 42 ophthalmopathy patients, roughly 72 hyperthyroidism patients and about 17 progressor patients. To identify distinguishing TCR V-J signatures, a discovery cohort of around 98 patients was used, comprising some 45 with Graves' ophthalmopathy and some 60 with stable Graves' hyperthyroidism. In addition, the study compared T-cell repertoires in thyroid tissue and in blood from five or six Graves' hyperthyroidism patients. An independent validation cohort of around 19 hyperthyroidism patients and roughly 16 patients who later progressed to ophthalmopathy tested prospective prediction of ophthalmopathy. The 95 to 100 discovery patients were randomly split 7:3 into training and test sets. Here is what the overall study found, with its caveats: Most expanded thyroid clonotypes (frequency above 0.001) were also detected in blood, a finding suggesting that blood repertoires may reflect thyroid immune responses. Sample size was not statistically predetermined, and investigators were not blinded to group allocation. In cross-validation, a model built on a 13 V-J signature told ophthalmopathy apart from stable hyperthyroidism with less than 90% sensitivity and approximately 84% specificity, and in testing the same model reached 80%/75%. During validation, the model predicted progression to ophthalmopathy a median of around 7 months ahead of onset, with around 65% sensitivity and 72.22% specificity.

A patient counted as having stable Graves' hyperthyroidism if no progression to ophthalmopathy occurred over 18 months of follow-up. Hyperthyroidism patients were newly diagnosed, with disease duration under 2 months, and aged 18 to 65 years. The study excluded patients with uncontrolled infections, other autoimmune diseases, pregnancy or lactation. Clinical symptoms, serum thyroxine and TRAb, thyroid ultrasound, and orbital computed tomography formed the basis for the diagnoses. PBMCs were separated from roughly 9.3 ml of fresh peripheral blood using Ficoll-Paque density gradient centrifugation. Total RNA was extracted with Trizol reagent, and quality was checked on an Agilent 2100 Bioanalyzer. The TCR beta CDR3 regions were amplified from the RNA transcripts. For the first round of RT-PCR on the TCR CDR3, the HTBI primer set was used together with the Qiagen OneStep RT-PCR kit. The libraries were constructed in a second round of multiplex PCR and then size-selected and purified. Sequencing of the libraries was done on an Illumina HiSeq2000 using paired-end 100 bp reads. In the original analysis: SOAPnuke was used to process the raw data, removing reads that contained adapters or uncalled bases, had a mean Phred below 15, or lacked an exact match to the constant primer or identifier. COPE v1.2.5 was used to merge high-quality paired reads, and clonotypes were defined as unique nucleotide sequences. MiTCR v1.1 was used to align the clonotypes against IMGT TRBV, TRBD and TRBJ reference segments. Analysis was restricted to V-J combinations with a frequency above 0.0001, which covered 98% to 99.2% of repertoires. A TCS score was defined as the ratio of F50 (clonal expansion) to E x V (chaos), with BLOSUM62-based TCRdist applied between CDR3 peptides within each V-J. Welch's t-statistics and random forest reduced around 510 V-J features to 10 to 15, which were used in a naive Bayes classifier (R e1071). TCRdb reworked the public reads: Q25 trimming with fastp, MiXCR clone assembly, productive beta chains retained. Rows matching on CDR3 protein sequence are summarized as one entry with the most common DNA and genes. None of the V and J calls come from the authors' own analysis; TCRdb made them. For this sample there are 350,000 to 500,000 distinct CDR3 sequences; roughly an eighth appear just once. The top ten hold 5% to 6.5% of the sample.

In its sample, this clonotype was seen a few times. The antigen it recognizes is unknown. Per-base quality was not reported, and no clone a single base away is much larger than it. The receptor was isolated from a woman between 18 and 30 years old with Graves' hyperthyroidism. Sequencing was performed on blood.

The sequenced DNA: TGTGCCAGCAGCCAAGTCAGCGGGGCATTCTACGAGCAGTACTTC. This encodes CASSQVSGAFYEQYF. The chain uses TRBV3-1 and TRBJ2-7; 7 central bases correspond to TRBD2. The CDR3 measures 15 amino acids from cysteine to phenylalanine. Just CDR3 DNA is preserved here, 45 bases in frame from base 1. Unmatched junction bases come to 6, with V trimmed by 1 base and J by 3 bases. CDR1 and CDR2, per the germline V gene (reference sequence), are LGHDT and YNNKEL.